What follows are 9 T cell receptor beta chains derived from one specimen sequenced in a study of blood T cell repertoires in COVID-19. TCRdb's table, derived via immunoSEQ multiplex PCR, lists solely in-frame clones and lacks some. The sample has under 85,000 clones, around four fifths seen once. What was sequenced was peripheral blood. All receptors come from a man in his forties or fifties with active COVID-19.

This clone came up once. The V call is TRBV7-9, the J call TRBJ2-5; D is unresolved. The CDR3 sequence is 12 residues long. Germline CDR1 reads SEHNR; CDR2 reads FQNEAQ (reference sequence). The ends were cut back, 6 bases at V and 3 bases at J, with 8 bases in the middle. CDR3 DNA: TGTGCCAGCAGTCAGAATGAAGAGACCCAGTACTTC. Protein product: CASSQNEETQYF.

This sequence joins TRBV5-4 and TRBJ1-2, with TRBD1 as a possible D gene (6 bases). Germline lookup yields CDR1 SGHNT and CDR2 YYREEE (reference sequence). The CDR3 spans 14 residues. Trimming shortened V by 2 bases and J by 4 bases, and 12 bases separated the two germline ends. CDR3 coding DNA: TGTGCCAGCAGCTTTTTCACAGGGACCTATGGCTACACCTTC. Encoded protein: CASSFFTGTYGYTF. Full variable domain (remainder filled in from reference TRBV5-4 and TRBJ1-2): ETGVTQSPTHLIKTRGQQVTLRCSSQSGHNTVSWYQQALGQGPQFIFQYYREEENGRGNFPPRFSGLQFPNYSSELNVNALELDDSALYLCASSFFTGTYGYTFGSGTRLTVV.

The chain joins TRBV2 to TRBJ1-6; 7 bases agree with TRBD1. The germline gives CDR1 SNHLY, CDR2 FYNNEI. Trimming at V came to 4 bases and at J to 7 bases, leaving 13 bases not matched to a gene. The CDR3 length is 17 residues. The CDR3 sequence is CASSGTKSRGRNSPLHF. CDR3 in DNA: TGTGCCAGCAGTGGTACTAAGAGCAGGGGGAGGAATTCACCCCTCCACTTT.

The gene calls are TRBV29-1 and TRBJ1-1, with TRBD1 identical over 7 bases. Germline CDR1 reads SQVTM; CDR2 reads ANQGSEA. The CDR3 is 16 residues long. The J segment lost 3 bases and the V segment lost 6 bases, leaving 16 bases of the junction unmatched. The CDR3 nucleotides are TGCAGCGTCTACAGAGCTACAGGGGCTTTGGACACTGAAGCTTTCTTT. Protein: CSVYRATGALDTEAFF.

The CDR3 bases are TGTGCCAGCACCCTTGACAGGGGCCGTCTCGGGGAGCTGTTTTTT. Translating gives CASTLDRGRLGELFF. The chain couples TRBV6-5 to TRBJ2-2; 8 bases agree with TRBD1. V lost 7 bases, J lost 7 bases, and 11 bases stayed unmatched. This CDR3 has 15 residues. The V gene's germline CDR1 is MNHEY and CDR2 SVGAGI.

This clone has only a few counts. J is TRBJ1-5 and V is TRBV27; possible D gene TRBD1, 6 bases. The CDR3 has 14 residues. Germline V gives CDR1 MNHEY, CDR2 SMNVEV (reference sequence). V was trimmed by 5 bases and J by 4 bases, leaving 12 bases between them. This CDR3 is CASSLGGWNQPQHF. CDR3 nucleotide sequence: TGTGCCAGCAGTCTAGGGGGTTGGAATCAGCCCCAGCATTTT.

CDR3 DNA sequence: TGTGCCAGCAGCCCCCAACTTGGGACAGGAGGCTTCCTCTCTGGGGCCAACGTCCTGACTTTC. It encodes CASSPQLGTGGFLSGANVLTF. V usage is TRBV14 and J usage is TRBJ2-6, with TRBD1 matching 8 bases. The CDR3 sequence is 21 residues long. V shed 4 bases, J shed 0 bases, and the junction held 17 bases outside the gene matches. Germline CDR1 is SGHDN and CDR2 is FVKESK.

This chain links TRBV28 with TRBJ1-3, with 9 bases that match TRBD1. The CDR3 length is 15 residues. Germline loops: CDR1 MDHEN, CDR2 SYDVKM. Trimming took 8 bases from V and 4 from J; bases not matched to a gene: 9. CDR3 loop: CASGTGTGLGNTIYF. As DNA, the CDR3 is TGTGCCAGCGGAACCGGGACAGGGCTAGGAAACACCATATATTTT.

The chain links TRBV5-6 to TRBJ2-7, with 7 bases fitting TRBD1. The germline CDR1 and CDR2 sequences are SGHDT and YYEEEE. The CDR3 extends over 16 amino acids. With 0 bases clipped from V and 5 bases from J, the junction kept 11 bases outside the gene matches. CDR3 nucleotides: TGTGCCAGCAGCTTGGCCGTGCAGGGGGAATTACACGAGCAGTACTTC. Its protein product is CASSLAVQGELHEQYF.